This T cell receptor beta chain was captured in a study of Ad26.COV2.S vaccination and SARS-CoV-2 variants. Deletions cut 3 bases from V and 7 bases from J, with 10 bases between. The length of the CDR3 is 13 residues. Looked up from germline, CDR1 is KGHSH and CDR2 is LQKENI. Treatment denoted: around 19 received Ad26.COV2.S at low or high dose, single or two shots; about 5 received placebo; per-sample allocation not given. Sample collection was performed on day 63 after the first vaccine or placebo injection. Produced via immunoSEQ multiplex PCR; TCRdb's table is partial and in-frame only. Of roughly 680,000 clones in the sample, more than 70% are singletons; the top ten hold roughly 1.5%.

V usage is TRBV18 and J usage is TRBJ2-1; D is unresolved. The material was peripheral blood, obtained in a trial of Ad26.COV2.S vaccine versus placebo. This clonotype was sampled from a person between 18 and 59 years old who received the Ad26.COV2.S COVID-19 vaccine or a placebo. CDR3 sequence (DNA): TGTGCCAGCTCACCCGCTCTCTTGAATGAGCAGTTCTTC. Translation gives CASSPALLNEQFF.